What follows are 25 T cell receptor beta chains derived from one specimen sequenced in a study of blood T cell repertoires in COVID-19. The assay was immunoSEQ multiplex PCR, and TCRdb's table has in-frame clones only and misses some. The table records about 250,000 clones, roughly 88% of them present only once. The material sequenced was peripheral blood. The receptors were gathered from a woman aged 30 to 39 with COVID-19, enrolled during active disease.

V and J are TRBV6-5 and TRBJ2-7, with TRBD1 as a possible D gene (6 bases). Trimming removed 10 bases from V and 4 bases from J, with 20 bases in between. CDR1 is MNHEY and CDR2 is SVGAGI in the germline V gene. The CDR3 spans 14 residues. The CDR3 reads CATNSRTERYEQYF. CDR3 nucleotides: TGTGCCACCAATTCCCGGACAGAGAGATACGAGCAGTACTTC.

The rearrangement uses TRBV6-5 and TRBJ1-2, with TRBD1 matching 7 bases. CDR3 length equals 14 residues. V gave up 5 bases and J gave up 5 bases; unmatched junction bases: 8. Per germline, CDR1 MNHEY and CDR2 SVGAGI. The CDR3 sequence: CASSQRTGAYGYTF. The CDR3 region has the DNA TGTGCCAGCAGTCAGCGGACAGGAGCTTATGGCTACACCTTC.

DNA of the CDR3: TGTGCCAGCAGCTCTAGCGGGGGCTCCCAAGAGACCCAGTACTTC. Translated, it gives CASSSSGGSQETQYF. The J gene is TRBJ2-5, the V gene TRBV6-6, with 10 nucleotides matching TRBD2. Germline V gene data show CDR1 as MNHNY and CDR2 as SVGAGI (reference sequence). Trimming took 6 bases from V and 1 from J; bases not matched to a gene: 5. The CDR3 length is 15 residues.

The rearrangement uses TRBV6-5 and TRBJ2-2, with unresolved D. CDR1 is MNHEY and CDR2 is SVGAGI in the germline V gene. The V end lost 6 bases, the J end lost 0 bases, and 8 bases lay between the germline ends. This CDR3 region has 14 residues. The CDR3 protein is CASSASANTGELFF. The CDR3 DNA is TGTGCCAGCAGCGCGTCTGCGAACACCGGGGAGCTGTTTTTT.

The V and J genes are TRBV28 and TRBJ2-1, with TRBD2 matching 7 bases. The germline gives CDR1 MDHEN, CDR2 SYDVKM. The J segment lost 4 bases and the V segment lost 10 bases, leaving 10 bases of the junction unmatched. The CDR3 contains 14 residues. CDR3 bases: TGTGCCACATGCGGACTAGGGCGGTACAATGAGCAGTTCTTC. This sequence encodes CATCGLGRYNEQFF.

This rearrangement joins TRBV9 to TRBJ2-5; TRBD2 matches 8 bases. Germline V CDR1 and CDR2: SGDLS, YYNGEE. Trimming took 6 bases from V and 5 from J; bases not matched to a gene: 12. The CDR3 is made up of 15 amino acids. The CDR3 DNA is TGTGCCAGCACCAGACGGGGGGGCGGGAAGGAGACCCAGTACTTC. Amino acid sequence: CASTRRGGGKETQYF. The full variable domain, rest sourced from reference TRBV9 and TRBJ2-5, is DSGVTQTPKHLITATGQRVTLRCSPRSGDLSVYWYQQSLDQGLQFLIQYYNGEERAKGNILERFSAQQFPDLHSELNLSSLELGDSALYFCASTRRGGGKETQYFGPGTRLLVL.

This clone was seen a few times. The V and J genes are TRBV7-9 and TRBJ2-7; TRBD1 matches at 7 bases. The CDR3 is made up of 14 amino acids. The V gene end was trimmed by 6 bases and the J gene end by 0 bases; junction bases not matched to a gene: 5. CDR1 is SEHNR, CDR2 FQNEAQ, per germline (reference sequence). CDR3 sequence: CASSGQESSYEQYF. The CDR3 bases are TGTGCCAGCAGTGGACAGGAGAGCTCCTACGAGCAGTACTTC.

This clone was counted once. The rearrangement joins TRBV4-3 to TRBJ1-5; 7 positions agree with TRBD1. The CDR3 consists of 15 residues. Unmatched junction bases numbered 6, after V lost 3 bases and J lost 4 bases. The germline V gene encodes CDR1 LGHNA and CDR2 YSLEER. The CDR3 DNA sequence: TGCGCCAGCAGCCAGGGGGAGACAGGGAATCAGCCCCAGCATTTT. Translation gives CASSQGETGNQPQHF.

The CDR3 region is CASSLAGQGSYEQYV. In nucleotides, the CDR3 is TGTGCCAGCAGCTTAGCGGGACAGGGATCCTACGAGCAGTACGTC. V is TRBV11-2 and J is TRBJ2-7; 9 nucleotides line up with TRBD1. V trimming: 1 base; J trimming: 1 base; junction bases outside the gene matches: 2. This CDR3 has 15 residues. Germline values: CDR1 SGHAT, CDR2 FQNNGV.

The CDR3 sequence is CASSLGGGTEKLFF. The CDR3 DNA sequence: TGCGCCAGCAGCTTGGGAGGGGGTACTGAAAAACTGTTTTTT. V gene TRBV5-1 combines with J gene TRBJ1-4, with D perhaps matching TRBD1 (6 bases). Trimming left V 0 bases short and J 7 bases short, with 10 bases between. Germline values: CDR1 SGHRS, CDR2 YFSETQ. The CDR3 runs to 14 residues.

V usage is TRBV4-3 and J usage is TRBJ2-1; D unresolved. The CDR3 length is 13 residues. CDR1 is LGHNA, CDR2 YSLEER, per germline. With 2 bases removed from V and 6 bases from J, the gap between germline ends came to 8 bases. Here the CDR3 reads CASSQFLFNEQFF. DNA of the CDR3: TGCGCCAGCAGCCAATTTCTCTTCAATGAGCAGTTCTTC.

The chain has TRBV7-6 and TRBJ2-1, with TRBD2 matching 11 bases. Germline V gives CDR1 SGHVS, CDR2 FNYEAQ. There are 15 residues in the CDR3. V shed 4 bases, J shed 4 bases, and the junction held 3 bases outside the gene matches. This CDR3 is CASSSGLAGYNEQFF. CDR3 coding DNA: TGTGCCAGCAGCTCCGGACTAGCGGGTTACAATGAGCAGTTCTTC. The full variable domain, with the rest looked up from reference TRBV7-6 and TRBJ2-1, is GAGVSQSPRYKVTKRGQDVALRCDPISGHVSLYWYRQALGQGPEFLTYFNYEAQQDKSGLPNDRFSAERPEGSISTLTIQRTEQRDSAMYRCASSSGLAGYNEQFFGPGTRLTVL.

The CDR3 bases are TGTGCCAGCAGCTTAACAGGGGAGGTGGTCGAGCAGTACTTC. It encodes CASSLTGEVVEQYF. The chain carries TRBV11-3 and TRBJ2-7; the D gene is possibly TRBD1 (7 bases). With 2 bases removed from V and 6 bases from J, the gap between germline ends came to 14 bases. Germline V gene lookup returns CDR1 SGHNT and CDR2 YENEEA. The CDR3 length is 14 residues. Combining the CDR3 with reference TRBV11-3 and TRBJ2-7 gives the whole variable domain EAGVVQSPRYKIIEKKQPVAFWCNPISGHNTLYWYLQNLGQGPELLIRYENEEAVDDSQLPKDRFSAERLKGVDSTLKIQPAELGDSAVYLCASSLTGEVVEQYFGPGTRLTVT.

V gene TRBV28 combines with J gene TRBJ2-3, with TRBD2 matching over 8 bases. The CDR3 loop spans 17 amino acids. Trimming cost V 3 bases and J 6 bases; bases outside gene matches: 14. Germline loops: CDR1 MDHEN, CDR2 SYDVKM. CDR3 bases: TGTGCCAGCAGTTTGTACTATTCGGGGGGGCTTTATGATACGCAGTATTTT. It yields the protein CASSLYYSGGLYDTQYF.

This clone is a singleton in its sample. The chain links TRBV21-1 to TRBJ2-7; the table's D call, TRBD2, was not checked against the DNA. TRBV21-1 is termed a pseudogene. CDR3 length: 16 residues. The CDR3 here is CATSCPWAEASYEQYV. CDR3 nucleotide sequence: TGTGCCACCTCGTGCCCATGGGCGGAGGCCTCCTACGAGCAGTACGTC.

The chain joins TRBV10-1 to TRBJ2-1; 13 bases are a match to TRBD2. Losses at the gene ends were 5 bases for V and 6 bases for J; bases not matched to a gene: 7. This CDR3 has 16 amino acids. Germline values: CDR1 WNHNN, CDR2 SYGVQD (reference sequence). The CDR3 DNA reads as TGCGCCAGCAGTACTGGACTAGCGGGAGCAGGCAATGAGCAGTTCTTC. It specifies CASSTGLAGAGNEQFF.

The rearrangement links TRBV18 to TRBJ2-4, with 9 bases that match TRBD1. CDR3 length: 20 residues. Unmatched junction bases numbered 14, after V lost 2 bases and J lost 0 bases. Germline CDR1 reads KGHSH; CDR2 reads LQKENI. In DNA, the CDR3 is TGTGCCAGCTCACCAGGGGTTTTGGGACAGGGAAGTCTAGCCAAAAACATTCAGTACTTC. It yields the protein CASSPGVLGQGSLAKNIQYF.

The chain couples TRBV20-1 to TRBJ1-1; D is perhaps TRBD1 (5 bases). The germline V gene has CDR1 DFQATT and CDR2 SNEGSKA (reference sequence). Trimming removed 3 bases from V and 1 base from J, with 12 bases in between. The length of the CDR3 is 14 residues. In DNA, the CDR3 is TGCAGTGCTAGTTCAGGGTTTTGGAACACTGAAGCTTTCTTT. Translating it yields CSASSGFWNTEAFF.

The J gene is TRBJ1-1, the V gene TRBV6-6; no clear D gene. The germline V gene has CDR1 MNHNY and CDR2 SVGAGI (reference sequence). The germline V and J ends were trimmed by 4 bases and 1 base, with 7 bases remaining between them. This CDR3 spans 13 amino acids. As DNA, the CDR3 is TGTGCCAGCAGTTCACAGAGGAACACTGAAGCTTTCTTT. Its protein product is CASSSQRNTEAFF.

This clone was observed a single time. This chain joins TRBV19 and TRBJ2-4; D gene uncertain. With 3 bases removed from V and 9 bases from J, the gap between germline ends came to 18 bases. Germline-derived CDR1 and CDR2 are LNHDA and SQIVND (reference sequence). The CDR3 extends over 15 amino acids. CDR3 DNA sequence: TGTGCCAGTAGTATGCGGCCGCAAGCAGTAAGCATTCAGTACTTC. It codes for CASSMRPQAVSIQYF. The full variable domain, completed using reference TRBV19 and TRBJ2-4, is DGGITQSPKYLFRKEGQNVTLSCEQNLNHDAMYWYRQDPGQGLRLIYYSQIVNDFQKGDIAEGYSVSREKKESFPLTVTSAQKNPTAFYLCASSMRPQAVSIQYFGAGTRLSVL.

V and J are TRBV19 and TRBJ2-3; D possibly corresponds to TRBD1 (6 bases). CDR1 and CDR2 (germline): LNHDA, SQIVND (reference sequence). This CDR3 has 14 amino acids. V dropped 3 bases and J dropped 6 bases, with 13 bases sitting between them. The CDR3 reads CASSMGAGEDTQYF. CDR3 nucleotides: TGTGCCAGTAGTATGGGCGCAGGGGAGGATACGCAGTATTTT.

The chain carries TRBV6-5 and TRBJ2-4; maybe TRBD2 (5 bases). V lost 7 bases and J 7 bases, leaving 17 bases between the germline ends. The CDR3 runs 14 residues. Germline assignment: CDR1 MNHEY and CDR2 SVGAGI. CDR3 in DNA: TGTGCCAGCACCCCGGGGTCGGTGGAGAACATTCAGTACTTC. This encodes CASTPGSVENIQYF.

The chain has TRBV29-1 and TRBJ2-2; D may be TRBD1 (8 bases). In germline, CDR1 is SQVTM, CDR2 ANQGSEA. V lost 5 bases, J lost 5 bases, and 15 bases lay in between. The CDR3 sequence is 14 residues long. This chain's CDR3 is CSVIGQGGTGELFF. In DNA, the CDR3 is TGCAGCGTTATAGGACAGGGAGGGACCGGGGAGCTGTTTTTT.

The V call is TRBV7-9, the J call TRBJ2-5, with 9 positions matching TRBD2. In germline, CDR1 is SEHNR, CDR2 FQNEAQ (reference sequence). The V gene end was trimmed by 3 bases and the J gene end by 4 bases; junction bases not matched to a gene: 9. There are 16 residues in the CDR3. Here the CDR3 DNA reads TGTGCCAGCAGCTTGGCGGCGGGGGGGCCGCGAGAGACCCAGTACTTC. Translated: CASSLAAGGPRETQYF.

The chain recombines TRBV6-2 or TRBV6-3 with TRBJ2-5, with unresolved D. The CDR3 extends over 12 amino acids. Between the trimmed V and J ends, which lost 2 bases and 3 bases, there was a span of 4 bases. The germline V gene encodes CDR1 MNHEY and CDR2 SVGEGT. This CDR3 is CASSYAKETQYF. The CDR3 DNA is TGTGCCAGCAGTTACGCTAAAGAGACCCAGTACTTC.